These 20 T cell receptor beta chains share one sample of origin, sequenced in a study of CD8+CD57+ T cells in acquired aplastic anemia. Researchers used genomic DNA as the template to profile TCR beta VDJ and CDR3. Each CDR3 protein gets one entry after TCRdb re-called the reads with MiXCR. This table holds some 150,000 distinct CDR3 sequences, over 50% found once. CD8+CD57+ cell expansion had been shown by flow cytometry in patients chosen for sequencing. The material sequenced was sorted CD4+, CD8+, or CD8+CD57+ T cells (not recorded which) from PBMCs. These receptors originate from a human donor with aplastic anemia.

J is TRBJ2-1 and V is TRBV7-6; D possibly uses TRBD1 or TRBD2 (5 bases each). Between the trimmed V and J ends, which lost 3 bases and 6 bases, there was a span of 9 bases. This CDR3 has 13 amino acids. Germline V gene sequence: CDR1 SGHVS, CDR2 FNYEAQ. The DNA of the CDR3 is TGTGCCAGCAGCTTTCTGGGACGCAATGAGCAGTTCTTC. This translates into CASSFLGRNEQFF.

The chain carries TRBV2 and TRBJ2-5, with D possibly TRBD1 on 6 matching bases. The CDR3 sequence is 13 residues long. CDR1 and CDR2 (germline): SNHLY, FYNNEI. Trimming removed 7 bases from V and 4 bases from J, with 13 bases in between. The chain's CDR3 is CASTQGNAETQYF. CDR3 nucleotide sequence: TGTGCCAGCACACAGGGAAACGCAGAGACCCAGTACTTC. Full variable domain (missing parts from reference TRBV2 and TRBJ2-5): EPEVTQTPSHQVTQMGQEVILRCVPISNHLYFYWYRQILGQKVEFLVSFYNNEISEKSEIFDDQFSVERPDGSNFTLKIRSTKLEDSAMYFCASTQGNAETQYFGPGTRLLVL.

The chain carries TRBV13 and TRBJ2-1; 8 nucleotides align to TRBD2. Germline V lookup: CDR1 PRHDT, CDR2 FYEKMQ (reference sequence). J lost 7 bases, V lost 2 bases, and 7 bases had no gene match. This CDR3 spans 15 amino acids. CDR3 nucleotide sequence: TGTGCCAGCAGCTTACGGGGGGGCCCCGGGAATGAGCAGTTCTTC. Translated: CASSLRGGPGNEQFF.

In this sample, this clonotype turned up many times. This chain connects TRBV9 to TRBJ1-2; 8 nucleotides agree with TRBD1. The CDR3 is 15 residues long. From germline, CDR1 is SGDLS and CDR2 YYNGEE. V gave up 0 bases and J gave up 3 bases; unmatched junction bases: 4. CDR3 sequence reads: CASSVAAGGDYGYTF. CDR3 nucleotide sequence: TGTGCCAGCAGCGTAGCGGCAGGGGGCGACTATGGCTACACCTTC.

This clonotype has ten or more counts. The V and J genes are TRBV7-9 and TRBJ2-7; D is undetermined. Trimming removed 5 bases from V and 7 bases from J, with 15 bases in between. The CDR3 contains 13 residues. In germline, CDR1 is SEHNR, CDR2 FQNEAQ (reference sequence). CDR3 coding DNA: TGTGCCAGCAGCAACACCGGGCATCGGGAGCAGTACTTC. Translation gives CASSNTGHREQYF.

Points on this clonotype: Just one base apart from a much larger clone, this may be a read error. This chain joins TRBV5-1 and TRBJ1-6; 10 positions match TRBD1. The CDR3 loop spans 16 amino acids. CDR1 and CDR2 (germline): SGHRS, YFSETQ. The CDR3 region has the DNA TGCACCAGCAGCGACAGGGGGCACCTACCTAGTTCACCCCTCCACTTT. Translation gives CTSSDRGHLPSSPLHF.

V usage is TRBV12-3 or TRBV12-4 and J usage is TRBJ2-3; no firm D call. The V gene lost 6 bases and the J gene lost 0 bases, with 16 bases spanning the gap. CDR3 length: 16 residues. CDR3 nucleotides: TGTGCCAGCAGCCAGACTGCGAGCTTTAGCACAGATACGCAGTATTTT. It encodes CASSQTASFSTDTQYF.

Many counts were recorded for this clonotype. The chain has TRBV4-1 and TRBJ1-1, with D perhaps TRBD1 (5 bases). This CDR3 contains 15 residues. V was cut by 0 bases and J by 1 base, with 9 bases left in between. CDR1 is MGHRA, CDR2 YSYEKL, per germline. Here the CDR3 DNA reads TGCGCCAGCAGCCAAGATGTCGGGGGGAACACTGAAGCTTTCTTT. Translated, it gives CASSQDVGGNTEAFF.

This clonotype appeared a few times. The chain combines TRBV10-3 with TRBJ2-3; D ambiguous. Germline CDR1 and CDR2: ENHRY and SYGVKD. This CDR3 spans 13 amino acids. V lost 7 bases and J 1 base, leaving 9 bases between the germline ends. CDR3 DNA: TGTGCCATCATGGGAACGGGCACAGATACGCAGTATTTT. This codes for CAIMGTGTDTQYF.

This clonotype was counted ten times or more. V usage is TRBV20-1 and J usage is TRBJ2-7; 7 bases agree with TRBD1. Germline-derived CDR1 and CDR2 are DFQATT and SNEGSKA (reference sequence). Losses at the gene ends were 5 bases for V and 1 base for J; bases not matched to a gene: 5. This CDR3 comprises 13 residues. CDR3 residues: CSAWTGTSYEQYF. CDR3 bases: TGCAGTGCTTGGACAGGTACTTCCTACGAGCAGTACTTC.

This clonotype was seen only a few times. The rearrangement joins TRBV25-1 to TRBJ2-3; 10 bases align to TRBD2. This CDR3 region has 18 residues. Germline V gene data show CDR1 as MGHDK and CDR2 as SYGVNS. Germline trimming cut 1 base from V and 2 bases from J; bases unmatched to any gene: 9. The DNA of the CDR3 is TGTGCCAGCAGTGAATCCCCCGGACTAGCGGAAATCACAGATACGCAGTATTTT. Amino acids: CASSESPGLAEITDTQYF. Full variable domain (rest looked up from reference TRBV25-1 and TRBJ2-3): EADIYQTPRYLVIGTGKKITLECSQTMGHDKMYWYQQDPGMELHLIHYSYGVNSTEKGDLSSESTVSRIRTEHFPLTLESARPSHTSQYLCASSESPGLAEITDTQYFGPGTRLTVL.

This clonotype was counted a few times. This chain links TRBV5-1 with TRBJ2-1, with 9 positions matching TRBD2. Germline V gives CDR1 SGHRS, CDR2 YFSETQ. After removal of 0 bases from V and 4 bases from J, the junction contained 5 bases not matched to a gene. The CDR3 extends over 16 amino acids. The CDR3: CASSLVGGGAYNEQFF. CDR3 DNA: TGCGCCAGCAGCTTGGTTGGCGGGGGGGCTTACAATGAGCAGTTCTTC.

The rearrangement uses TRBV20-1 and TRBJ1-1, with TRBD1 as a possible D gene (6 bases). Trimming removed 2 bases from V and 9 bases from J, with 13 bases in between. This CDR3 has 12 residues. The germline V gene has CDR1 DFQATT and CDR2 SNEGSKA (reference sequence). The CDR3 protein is CSARHRDPQAFF. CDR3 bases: TGCAGTGCTAGACACAGGGATCCTCAAGCTTTCTTT.

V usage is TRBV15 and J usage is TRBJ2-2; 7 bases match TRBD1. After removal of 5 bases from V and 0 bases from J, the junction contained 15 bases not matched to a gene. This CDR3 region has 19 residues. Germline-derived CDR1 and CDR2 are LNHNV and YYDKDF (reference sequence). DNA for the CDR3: TGTGCCACCAGCGTCCATCCGGGAACCGGGACAGCGAACACCGGGGAGCTGTTTTTT. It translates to CATSVHPGTGTANTGELFF.

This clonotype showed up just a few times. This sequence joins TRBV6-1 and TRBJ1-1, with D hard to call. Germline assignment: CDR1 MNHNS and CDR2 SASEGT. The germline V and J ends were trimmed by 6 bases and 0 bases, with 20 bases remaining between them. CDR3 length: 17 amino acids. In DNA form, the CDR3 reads TGTGCCAGCAGCGGACGACATCGACGGGGAATGAACACTGAAGCTTTCTTT. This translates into CASSGRHRRGMNTEAFF.

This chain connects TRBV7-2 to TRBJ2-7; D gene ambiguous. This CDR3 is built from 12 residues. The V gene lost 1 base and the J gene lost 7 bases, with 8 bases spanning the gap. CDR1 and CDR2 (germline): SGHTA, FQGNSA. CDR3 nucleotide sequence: TGTGCCAGCAGCTTAGACTCCGTTGAGCAGTACTTC. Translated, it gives CASSLDSVEQYF.

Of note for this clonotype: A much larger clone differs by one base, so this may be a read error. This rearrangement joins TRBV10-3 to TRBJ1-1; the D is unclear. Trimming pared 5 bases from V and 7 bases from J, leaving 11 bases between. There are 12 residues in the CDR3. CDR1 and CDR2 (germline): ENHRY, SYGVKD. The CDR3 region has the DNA TGTGCCATCAGTTACTCGCCGCTTGAAGCTTTCTTT. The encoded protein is CAISYSPLEAFF.

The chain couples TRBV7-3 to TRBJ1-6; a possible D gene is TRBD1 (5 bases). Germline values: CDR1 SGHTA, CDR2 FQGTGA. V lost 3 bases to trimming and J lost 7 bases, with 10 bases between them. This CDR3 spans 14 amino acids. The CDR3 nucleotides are TGTGCCAGCAGCTTCGCCAGGGTCAATTCACCCCTCCACTTT. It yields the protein CASSFARVNSPLHF.

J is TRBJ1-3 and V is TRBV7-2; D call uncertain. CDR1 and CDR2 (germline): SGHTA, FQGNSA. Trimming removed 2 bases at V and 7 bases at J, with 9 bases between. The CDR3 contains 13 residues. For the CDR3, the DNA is TGTGCCAGCAGCTTAACCCCAGGCAACACCATATATTTT. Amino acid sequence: CASSLTPGNTIYF.

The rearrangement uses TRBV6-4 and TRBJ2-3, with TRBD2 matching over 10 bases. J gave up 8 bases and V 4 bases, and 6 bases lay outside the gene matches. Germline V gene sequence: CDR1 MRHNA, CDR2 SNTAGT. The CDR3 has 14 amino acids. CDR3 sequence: CASSGASGGSTQYF. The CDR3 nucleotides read TGTGCCAGCAGTGGGGCTAGCGGGGGAAGTACGCAGTATTTT.